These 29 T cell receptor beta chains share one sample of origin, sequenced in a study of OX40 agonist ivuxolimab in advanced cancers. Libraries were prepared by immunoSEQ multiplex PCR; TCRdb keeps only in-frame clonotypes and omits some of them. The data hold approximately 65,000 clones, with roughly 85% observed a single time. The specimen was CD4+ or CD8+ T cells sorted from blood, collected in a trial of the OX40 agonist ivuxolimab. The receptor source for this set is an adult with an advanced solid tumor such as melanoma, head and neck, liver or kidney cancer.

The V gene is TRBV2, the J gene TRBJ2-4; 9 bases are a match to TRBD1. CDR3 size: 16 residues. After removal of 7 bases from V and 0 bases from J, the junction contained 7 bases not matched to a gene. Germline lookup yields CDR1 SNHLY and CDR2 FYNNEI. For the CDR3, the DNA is TGTGCCAGCACACAGGGGGCCCAGCTAGCCAAAAACATTCAGTACTTC. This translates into CASTQGAQLAKNIQYF.

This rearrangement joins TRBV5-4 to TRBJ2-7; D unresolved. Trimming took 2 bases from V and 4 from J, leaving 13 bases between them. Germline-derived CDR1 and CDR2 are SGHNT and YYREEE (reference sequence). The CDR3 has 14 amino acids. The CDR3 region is CASSFLGSRYEQYF. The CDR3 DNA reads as TGTGCCAGCAGCTTCCTGGGGTCGCGATACGAGCAGTACTTC.

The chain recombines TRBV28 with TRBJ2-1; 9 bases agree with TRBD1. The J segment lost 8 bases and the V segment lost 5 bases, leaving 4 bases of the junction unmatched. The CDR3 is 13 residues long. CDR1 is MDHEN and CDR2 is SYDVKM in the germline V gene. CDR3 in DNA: TGTGCCAGCAGTCCCTGGACAGGGGATGAGCAGTTCTTC. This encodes CASSPWTGDEQFF.

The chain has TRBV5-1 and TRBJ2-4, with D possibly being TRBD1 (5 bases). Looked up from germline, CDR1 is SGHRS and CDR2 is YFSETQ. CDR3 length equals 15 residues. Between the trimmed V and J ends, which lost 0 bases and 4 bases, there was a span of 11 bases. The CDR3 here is CASSLGQGSKNIQYF. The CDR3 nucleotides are TGCGCCAGCAGCTTGGGTCAGGGTTCAAAAAACATTCAGTACTTC.

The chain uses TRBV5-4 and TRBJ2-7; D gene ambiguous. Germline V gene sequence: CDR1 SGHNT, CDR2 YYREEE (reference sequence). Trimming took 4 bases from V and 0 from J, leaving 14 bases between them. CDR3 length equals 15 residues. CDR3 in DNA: TGTGCCAGCAGCGTGGCCCCTACGGGCTCCTACGAGCAGTACTTC. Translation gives CASSVAPTGSYEQYF.

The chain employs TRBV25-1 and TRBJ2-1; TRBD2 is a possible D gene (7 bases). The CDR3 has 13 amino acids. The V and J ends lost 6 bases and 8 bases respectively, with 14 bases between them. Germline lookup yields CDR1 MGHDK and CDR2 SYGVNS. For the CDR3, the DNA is TGTGCCAGCAGAGGGGAGGGGGGTGATGAGCAGTTCTTC. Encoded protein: CASRGEGGDEQFF. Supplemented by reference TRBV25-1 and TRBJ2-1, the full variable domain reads EADIYQTPRYLVIGTGKKITLECSQTMGHDKMYWYQQDPGMELHLIHYSYGVNSTEKGDLSSESTVSRIRTEHFPLTLESARPSHTSQYLCASRGEGGDEQFFGPGTRLTVL.

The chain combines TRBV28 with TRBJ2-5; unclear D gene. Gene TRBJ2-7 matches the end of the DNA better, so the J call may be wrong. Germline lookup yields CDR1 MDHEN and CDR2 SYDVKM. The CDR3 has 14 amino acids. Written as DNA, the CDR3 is TGTGCCAGCAGTTCCCCACAAAGACTGGGCGAGCAGTACTTC. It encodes CASSSPQRLGEQYF.

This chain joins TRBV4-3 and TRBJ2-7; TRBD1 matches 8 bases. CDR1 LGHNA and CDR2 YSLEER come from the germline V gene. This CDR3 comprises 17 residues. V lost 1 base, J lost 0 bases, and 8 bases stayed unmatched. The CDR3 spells CASSQAQGGQASYEQYF. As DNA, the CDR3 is TGCGCCAGCAGCCAAGCTCAGGGGGGACAGGCCTCCTACGAGCAGTACTTC.

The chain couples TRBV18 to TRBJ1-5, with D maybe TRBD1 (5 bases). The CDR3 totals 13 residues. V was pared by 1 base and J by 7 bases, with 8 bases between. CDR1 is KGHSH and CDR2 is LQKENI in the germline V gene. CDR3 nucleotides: TGTGCCAGCTCACCACTAGGGGAACAGCCCCAGCATTTT. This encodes CASSPLGEQPQHF.

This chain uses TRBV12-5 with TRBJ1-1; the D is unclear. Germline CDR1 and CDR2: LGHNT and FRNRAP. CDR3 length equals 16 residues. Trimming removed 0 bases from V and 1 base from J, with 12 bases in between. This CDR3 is CASGLVSGKGNTEAFF. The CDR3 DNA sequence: TGTGCTAGTGGTTTGGTAAGCGGGAAGGGGAACACTGAAGCTTTCTTT.

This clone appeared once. The CDR3: CATWTDPDEQFF. In DNA, the CDR3 is TGTGCCACCTGGACGGATCCGGATGAGCAGTTCTTC. The gene calls are TRBV10-3 and TRBJ2-1; D is ambiguous. With 10 bases removed from V and 8 bases from J, the gap between germline ends came to 15 bases. CDR1 is ENHRY, CDR2 SYGVKD, per germline. The CDR3 spans 12 residues.

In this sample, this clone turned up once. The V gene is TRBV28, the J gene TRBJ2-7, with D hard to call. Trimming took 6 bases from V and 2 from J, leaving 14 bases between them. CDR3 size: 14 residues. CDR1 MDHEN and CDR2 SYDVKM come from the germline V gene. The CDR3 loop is CASRGESPPYEQYF. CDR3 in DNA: TGTGCCAGCAGGGGCGAGTCACCCCCCTACGAGCAGTACTTC.

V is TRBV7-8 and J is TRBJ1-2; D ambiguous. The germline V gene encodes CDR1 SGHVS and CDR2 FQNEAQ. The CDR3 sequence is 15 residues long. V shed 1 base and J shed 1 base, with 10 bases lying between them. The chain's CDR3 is CASSLVWGSNYGYTF. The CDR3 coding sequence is TGTGCCAGCAGCTTAGTTTGGGGTAGTAACTATGGCTACACCTTC.

The CDR3 sequence: CASRTQIAAYEQYF. Written as DNA, the CDR3 is TGTGCCTCGCGAACCCAAATAGCCGCCTACGAGCAGTACTTC. The chain recombines TRBV28 with TRBJ2-7; no clear D. Germline loops: CDR1 MDHEN, CDR2 SYDVKM. Trimming pared 11 bases from V and 2 bases from J, leaving 19 bases between. The CDR3 has 14 residues.

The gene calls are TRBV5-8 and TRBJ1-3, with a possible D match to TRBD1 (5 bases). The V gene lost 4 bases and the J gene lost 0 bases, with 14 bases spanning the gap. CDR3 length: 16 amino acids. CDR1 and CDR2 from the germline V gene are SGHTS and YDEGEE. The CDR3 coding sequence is TGTGCCAGCAGCATGCGGGGGGGGTACTCTGGAAACACCATATATTTT. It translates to CASSMRGGYSGNTIYF.

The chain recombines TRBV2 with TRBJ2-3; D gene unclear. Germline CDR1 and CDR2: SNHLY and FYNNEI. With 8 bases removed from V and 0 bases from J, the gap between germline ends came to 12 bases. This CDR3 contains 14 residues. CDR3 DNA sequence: TGTGCCAGCGTTCGCCTACTTAGCACAGATACGCAGTATTTT. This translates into CASVRLLSTDTQYF.

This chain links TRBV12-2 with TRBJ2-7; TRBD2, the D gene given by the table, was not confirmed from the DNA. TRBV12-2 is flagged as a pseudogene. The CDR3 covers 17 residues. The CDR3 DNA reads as TGTGCAAGTCGCTTAGACGGGACTAGCGGGTCAAAATACGAGCAGTACTTC. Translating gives CASRLDGTSGSKYEQYF.

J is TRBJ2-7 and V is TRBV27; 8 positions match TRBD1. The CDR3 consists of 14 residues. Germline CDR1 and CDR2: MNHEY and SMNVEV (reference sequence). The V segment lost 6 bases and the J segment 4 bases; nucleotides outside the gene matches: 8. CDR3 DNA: TGTGCCAGCAGACCCGGGACAGGACCATACGAGCAGTACTTC. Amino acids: CASRPGTGPYEQYF.

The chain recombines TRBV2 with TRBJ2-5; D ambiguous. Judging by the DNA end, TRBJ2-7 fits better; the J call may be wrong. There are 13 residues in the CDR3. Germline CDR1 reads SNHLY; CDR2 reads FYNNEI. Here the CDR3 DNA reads TGTGCCAGCAGAGGGTTCGGTCCATACGAGCAGTACTTC. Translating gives CASRGFGPYEQYF.

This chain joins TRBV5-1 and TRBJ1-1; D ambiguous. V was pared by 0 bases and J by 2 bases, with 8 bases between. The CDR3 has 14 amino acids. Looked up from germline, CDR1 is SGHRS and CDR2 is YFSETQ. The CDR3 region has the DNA TGCGCCAGCAGCTTGGGGGCCCTAAACACTGAAGCTTTCTTT. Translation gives CASSLGALNTEAFF.

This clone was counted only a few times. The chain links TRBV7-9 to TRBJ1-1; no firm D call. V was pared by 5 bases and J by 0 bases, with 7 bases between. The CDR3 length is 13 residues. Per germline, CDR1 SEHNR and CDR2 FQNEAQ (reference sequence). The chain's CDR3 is CASSLTMNTEAFF. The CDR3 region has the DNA TGTGCCAGCAGCCTGACTATGAACACTGAAGCTTTCTTT.

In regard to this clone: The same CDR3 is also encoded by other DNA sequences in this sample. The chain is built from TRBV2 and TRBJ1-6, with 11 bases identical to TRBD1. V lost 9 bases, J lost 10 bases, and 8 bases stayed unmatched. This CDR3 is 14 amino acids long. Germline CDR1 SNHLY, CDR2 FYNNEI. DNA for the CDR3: TGTGCCAGTAGCGGGGGACAGGGGGGATCACCCCTCCACTTT. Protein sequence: CASSGGQGGSPLHF.

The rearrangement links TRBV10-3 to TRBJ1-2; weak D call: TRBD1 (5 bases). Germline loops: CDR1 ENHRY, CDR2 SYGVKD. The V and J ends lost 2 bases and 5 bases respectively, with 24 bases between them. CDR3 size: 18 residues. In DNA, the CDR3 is TGTGCCATCAGTGAGGGCAGCTTCCTAGGGGTTCCTTTATATGGCTACACCTTC. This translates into CAISEGSFLGVPLYGYTF.

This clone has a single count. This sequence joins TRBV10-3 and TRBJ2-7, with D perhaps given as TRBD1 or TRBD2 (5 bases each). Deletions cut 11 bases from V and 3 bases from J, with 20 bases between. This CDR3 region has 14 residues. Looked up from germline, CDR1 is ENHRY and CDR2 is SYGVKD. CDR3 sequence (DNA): TGTGCCGCGGGTGAGGGGCAGGGATACTACGAGCAGTACGTC. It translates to CAAGEGQGYYEQYV.

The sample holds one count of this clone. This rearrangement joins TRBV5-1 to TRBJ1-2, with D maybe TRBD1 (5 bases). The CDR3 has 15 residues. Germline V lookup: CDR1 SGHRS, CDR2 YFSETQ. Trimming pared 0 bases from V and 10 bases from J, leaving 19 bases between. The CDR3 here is CASSLGGGDASNYTF. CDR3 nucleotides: TGCGCCAGCAGCTTGGGCGGGGGGGACGCCAGTAACTACACCTTC.

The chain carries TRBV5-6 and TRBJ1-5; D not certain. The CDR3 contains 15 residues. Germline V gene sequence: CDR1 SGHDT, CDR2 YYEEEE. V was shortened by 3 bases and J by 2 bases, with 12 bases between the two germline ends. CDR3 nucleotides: TGTGCCAGCAGCTCCGGTTTGGTGGGCAATCAGCCCCAGCATTTT. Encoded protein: CASSSGLVGNQPQHF. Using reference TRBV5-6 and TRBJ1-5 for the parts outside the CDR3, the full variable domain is DAGVTQSPTHLIKTRGQQVTLRCSPKSGHDTVSWYQQALGQGPQFIFQYYEEEERQRGNFPDRFSGHQFPNYSSELNVNALLLGDSALYLCASSSGLVGNQPQHFGDGTRLSIL.

CDR3 DNA sequence: TGTGCCAGCAGCGTAGCGATCCACAATGAGCAGTTCTTC. This codes for CASSVAIHNEQFF. The chain joins TRBV9 to TRBJ2-1; D unresolved. Germline V lookup: CDR1 SGDLS, CDR2 YYNGEE. CDR3 length: 13 amino acids. V lost 0 bases and J lost 5, with 6 bases in between.

CDR3 loop: CASSESSGGALGHTGELFF. The CDR3 bases are TGCGCCAGCAGTGAGTCGAGCGGGGGGGCCCTTGGACACACCGGGGAGCTGTTTTTT. The chain uses TRBV10-1 and TRBJ2-2; TRBD2 aligns across 10 bases. CDR1 is WNHNN and CDR2 is SYGVQD in the germline V gene (reference sequence). V was pared by 0 bases and J by 3 bases, with 10 bases of the junction left unmatched. The CDR3 is made up of 19 amino acids.

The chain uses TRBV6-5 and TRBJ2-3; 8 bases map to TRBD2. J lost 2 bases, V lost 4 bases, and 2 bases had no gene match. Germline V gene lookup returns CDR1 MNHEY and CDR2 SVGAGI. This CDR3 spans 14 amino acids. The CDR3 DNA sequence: TGTGCCAGCAGTTTGCGGGAGGTCACAGATACGCAGTATTTT. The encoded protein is CASSLREVTDTQYF.